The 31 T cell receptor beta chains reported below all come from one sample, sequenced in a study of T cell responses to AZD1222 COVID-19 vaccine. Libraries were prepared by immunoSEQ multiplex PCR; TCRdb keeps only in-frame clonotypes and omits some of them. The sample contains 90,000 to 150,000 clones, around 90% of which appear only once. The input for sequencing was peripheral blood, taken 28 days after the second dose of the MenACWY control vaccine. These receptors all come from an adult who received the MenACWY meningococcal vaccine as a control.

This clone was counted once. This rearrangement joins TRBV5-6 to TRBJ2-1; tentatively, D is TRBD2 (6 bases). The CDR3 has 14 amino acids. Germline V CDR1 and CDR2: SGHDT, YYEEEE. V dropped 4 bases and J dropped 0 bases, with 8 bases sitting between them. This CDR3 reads CASSAGFSYNEQFF. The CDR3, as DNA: TGTGCCAGCAGCGCGGGATTCTCCTACAATGAGCAGTTCTTC.

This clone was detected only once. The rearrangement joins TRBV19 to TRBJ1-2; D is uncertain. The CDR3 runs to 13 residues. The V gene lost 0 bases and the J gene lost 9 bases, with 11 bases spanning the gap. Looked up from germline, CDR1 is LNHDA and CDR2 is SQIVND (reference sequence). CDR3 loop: CASSIEVGLSYTF. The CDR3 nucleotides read TGTGCCAGTAGTATAGAAGTCGGTCTTAGCTACACCTTC.

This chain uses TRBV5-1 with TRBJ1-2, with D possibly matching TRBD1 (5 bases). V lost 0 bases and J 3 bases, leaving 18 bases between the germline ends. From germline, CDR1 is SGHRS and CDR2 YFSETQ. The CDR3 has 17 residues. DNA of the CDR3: TGCGCCAGCAGCTTGGCCGGCCCGGGGGGAGAGTACTATGGCTACACCTTC. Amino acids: CASSLAGPGGEYYGYTF.

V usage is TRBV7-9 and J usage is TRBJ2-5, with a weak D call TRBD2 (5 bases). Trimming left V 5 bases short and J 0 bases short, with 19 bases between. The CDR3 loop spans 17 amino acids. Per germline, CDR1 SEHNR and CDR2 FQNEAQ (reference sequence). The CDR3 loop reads CASSPGIRGSYQETQYF. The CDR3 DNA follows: TGTGCCAGCAGCCCAGGCATCCGGGGTTCGTACCAAGAGACCCAGTACTTC.

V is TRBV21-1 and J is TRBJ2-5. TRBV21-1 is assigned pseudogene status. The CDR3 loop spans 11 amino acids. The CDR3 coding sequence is TGTGCCAGCAGCAGGGAAGAGACCCAGTACTTC. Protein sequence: CASSREETQYF.

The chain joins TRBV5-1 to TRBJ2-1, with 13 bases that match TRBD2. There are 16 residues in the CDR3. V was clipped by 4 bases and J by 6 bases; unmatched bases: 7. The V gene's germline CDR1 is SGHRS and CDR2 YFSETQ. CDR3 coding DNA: TGCGCCAGCAGCCTGGGCGGGACTAGCGGGACCAATGAGCAGTTCTTC. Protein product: CASSLGGTSGTNEQFF.

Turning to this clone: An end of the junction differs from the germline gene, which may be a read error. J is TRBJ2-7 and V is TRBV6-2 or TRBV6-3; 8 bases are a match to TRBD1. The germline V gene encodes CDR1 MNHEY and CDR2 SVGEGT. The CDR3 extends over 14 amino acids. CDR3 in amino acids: CATSPTGDIYEQYF. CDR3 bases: TGTGCCACCAGTCCGACAGGGGACATATACGAGCAGTACTTC.

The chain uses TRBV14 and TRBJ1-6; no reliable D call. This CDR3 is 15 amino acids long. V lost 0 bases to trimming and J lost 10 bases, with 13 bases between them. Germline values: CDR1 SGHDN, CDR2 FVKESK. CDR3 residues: CASSQDIGLGSPLHF. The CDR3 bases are TGTGCCAGCAGCCAAGATATTGGGTTGGGGTCACCCCTCCACTTT.

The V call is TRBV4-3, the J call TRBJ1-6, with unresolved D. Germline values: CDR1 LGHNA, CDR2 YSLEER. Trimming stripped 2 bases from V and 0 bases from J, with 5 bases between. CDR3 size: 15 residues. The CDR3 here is CASSQRGSYNSPLHF. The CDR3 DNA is TGCGCCAGCAGCCAACGGGGCTCCTATAATTCACCCCTCCACTTT.

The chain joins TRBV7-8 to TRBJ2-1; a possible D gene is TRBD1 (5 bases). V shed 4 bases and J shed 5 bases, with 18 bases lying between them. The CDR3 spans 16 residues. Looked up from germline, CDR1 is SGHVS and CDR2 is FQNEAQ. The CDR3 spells CASSYASRAGNNEQFF. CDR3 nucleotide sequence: TGTGCCAGCAGCTACGCATCCAGGGCAGGTAACAATGAGCAGTTCTTC.

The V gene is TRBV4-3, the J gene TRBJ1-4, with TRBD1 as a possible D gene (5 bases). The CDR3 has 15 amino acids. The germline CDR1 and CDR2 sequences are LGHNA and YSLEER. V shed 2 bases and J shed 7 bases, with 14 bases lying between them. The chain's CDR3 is CASSQLTGHSEKLFF. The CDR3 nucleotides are TGCGCCAGCAGCCAACTTACTGGACATAGTGAAAAACTGTTTTTT.

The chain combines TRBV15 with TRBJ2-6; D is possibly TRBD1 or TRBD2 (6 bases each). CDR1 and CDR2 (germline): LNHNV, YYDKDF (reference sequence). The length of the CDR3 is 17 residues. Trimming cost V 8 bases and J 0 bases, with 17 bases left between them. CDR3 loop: CATGGRGASSGANVLTF. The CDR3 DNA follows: TGTGCCACCGGGGGGCGGGGAGCCAGCTCTGGGGCCAACGTCCTGACTTTC. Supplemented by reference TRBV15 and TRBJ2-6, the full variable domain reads DAMVIQNPRYQVTQFGKPVTLSCSQTLNHNVMYWYQQKSSQAPKLLFHYYDKDFNNEADTPDNFQSRRPNTSFCFLDIRSPGLGDTAMYLCATGGRGASSGANVLTFGAGSRLTVL.

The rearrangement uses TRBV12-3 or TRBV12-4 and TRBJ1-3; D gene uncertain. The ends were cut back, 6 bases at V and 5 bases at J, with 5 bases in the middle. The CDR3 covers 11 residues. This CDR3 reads CASRSRNTIYF. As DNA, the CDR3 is TGTGCCAGCAGGTCGCGAAACACCATATATTTT.

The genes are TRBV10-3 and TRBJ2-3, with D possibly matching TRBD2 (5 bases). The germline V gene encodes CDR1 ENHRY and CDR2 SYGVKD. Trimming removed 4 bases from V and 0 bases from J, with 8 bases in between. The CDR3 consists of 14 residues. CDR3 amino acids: CAISGSASTDTQYF. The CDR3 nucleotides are TGTGCCATCAGTGGTAGCGCAAGCACAGATACGCAGTATTTT.

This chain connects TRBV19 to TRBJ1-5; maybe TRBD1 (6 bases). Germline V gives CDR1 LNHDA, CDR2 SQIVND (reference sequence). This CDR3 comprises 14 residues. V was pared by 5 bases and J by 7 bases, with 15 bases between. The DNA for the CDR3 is TGTGCCAGTAGTCCTGAGGGGGGTCGACAGCCCCAGCATTTT. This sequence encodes CASSPEGGRQPQHF. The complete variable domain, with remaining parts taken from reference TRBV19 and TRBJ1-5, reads DGGITQSPKYLFRKEGQNVTLSCEQNLNHDAMYWYRQDPGQGLRLIYYSQIVNDFQKGDIAEGYSVSREKKESFPLTVTSAQKNPTAFYLCASSPEGGRQPQHFGDGTRLSIL.

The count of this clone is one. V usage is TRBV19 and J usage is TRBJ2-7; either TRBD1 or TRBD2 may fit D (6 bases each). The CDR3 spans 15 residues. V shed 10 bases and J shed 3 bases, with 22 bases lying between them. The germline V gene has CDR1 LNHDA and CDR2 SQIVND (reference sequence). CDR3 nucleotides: TGTGCCAACCGACCCCCGGGGGCATCGGGCTACGAGCAGTACGTC. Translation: CANRPPGASGYEQYV.

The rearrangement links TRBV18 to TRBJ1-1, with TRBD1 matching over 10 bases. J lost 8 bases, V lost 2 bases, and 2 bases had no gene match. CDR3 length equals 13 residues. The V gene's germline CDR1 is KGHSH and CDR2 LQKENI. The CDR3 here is CASSPGQGGEAFF. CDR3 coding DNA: TGTGCCAGCTCACCAGGACAGGGGGGCGAAGCTTTCTTT.

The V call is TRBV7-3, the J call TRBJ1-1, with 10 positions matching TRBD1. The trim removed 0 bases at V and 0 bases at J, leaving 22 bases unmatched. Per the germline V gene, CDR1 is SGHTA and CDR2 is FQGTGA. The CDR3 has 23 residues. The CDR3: CASSLTYLGTGETRGDMNTEAFF. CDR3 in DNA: TGTGCCAGCAGCTTAACGTATTTGGGGACAGGGGAAACCCGGGGGGACATGAACACTGAAGCTTTCTTT. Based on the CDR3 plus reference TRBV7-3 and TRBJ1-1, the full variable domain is GAGVSQTPSNKVTEKGKYVELRCDPISGHTALYWYRQSLGQGPEFLIYFQGTGAADDSGLPNDRFFAVRPEGSVSTLKIQRTERGDSAVYLCASSLTYLGTGETRGDMNTEAFFGQGTRLTVV.

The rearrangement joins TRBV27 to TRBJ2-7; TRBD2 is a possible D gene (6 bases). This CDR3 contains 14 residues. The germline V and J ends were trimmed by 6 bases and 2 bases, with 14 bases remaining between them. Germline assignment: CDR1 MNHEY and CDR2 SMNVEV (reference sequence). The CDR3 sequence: CASSEGLSAYEQYF. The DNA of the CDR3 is TGTGCCAGCAGCGAGGGACTCTCCGCCTACGAGCAGTACTTC.

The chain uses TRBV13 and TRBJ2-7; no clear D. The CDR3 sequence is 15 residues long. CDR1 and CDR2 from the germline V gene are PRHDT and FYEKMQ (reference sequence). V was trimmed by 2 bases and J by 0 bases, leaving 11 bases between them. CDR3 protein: CASSLRLRPSYEQYF. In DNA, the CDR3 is TGTGCCAGCAGCTTAAGGCTGCGACCCTCCTACGAGCAGTACTTC.

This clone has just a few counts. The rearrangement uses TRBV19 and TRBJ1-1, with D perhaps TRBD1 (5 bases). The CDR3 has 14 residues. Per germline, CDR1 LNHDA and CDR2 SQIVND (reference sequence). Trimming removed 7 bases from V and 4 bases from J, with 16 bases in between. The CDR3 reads CASTSEGRTTEAFF. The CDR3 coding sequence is TGTGCCAGTACCAGCGAGGGGAGGACCACTGAAGCTTTCTTT.

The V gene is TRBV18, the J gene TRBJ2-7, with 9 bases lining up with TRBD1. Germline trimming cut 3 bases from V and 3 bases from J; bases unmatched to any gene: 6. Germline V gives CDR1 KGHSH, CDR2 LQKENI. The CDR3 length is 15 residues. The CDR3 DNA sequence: TGTGCCAGCTCACCCGGAAGGGGACAGGGCTACGAGCAGTACGTC. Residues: CASSPGRGQGYEQYV.

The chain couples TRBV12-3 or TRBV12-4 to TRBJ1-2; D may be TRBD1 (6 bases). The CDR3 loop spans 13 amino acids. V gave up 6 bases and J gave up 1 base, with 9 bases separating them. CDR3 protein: CASSKQGNYGYTF. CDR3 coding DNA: TGTGCCAGCAGCAAACAGGGTAACTATGGCTACACCTTC.

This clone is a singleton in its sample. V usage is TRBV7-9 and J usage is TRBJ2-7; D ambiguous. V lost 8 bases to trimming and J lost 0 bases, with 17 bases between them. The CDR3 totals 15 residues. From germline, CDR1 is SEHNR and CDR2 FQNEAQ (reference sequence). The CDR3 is CASLGDGRSSYEQYF. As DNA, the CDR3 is TGTGCCAGCTTGGGTGATGGCAGGAGCTCCTACGAGCAGTACTTC.

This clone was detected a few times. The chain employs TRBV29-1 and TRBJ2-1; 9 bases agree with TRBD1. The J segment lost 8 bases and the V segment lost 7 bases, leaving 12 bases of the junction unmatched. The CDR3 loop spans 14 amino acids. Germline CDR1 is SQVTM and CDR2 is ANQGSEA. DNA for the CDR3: TGCAGCGCAGATACCGGGACAGGGTTCGATGAGCAGTTCTTC. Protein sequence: CSADTGTGFDEQFF.

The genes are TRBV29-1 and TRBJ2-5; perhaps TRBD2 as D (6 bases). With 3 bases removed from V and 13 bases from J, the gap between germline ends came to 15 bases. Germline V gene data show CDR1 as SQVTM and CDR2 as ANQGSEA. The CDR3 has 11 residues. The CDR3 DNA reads TGCAGCGTTGAGTCGAATAGCGGCCCGTACTTC. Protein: CSVESNSGPYF.

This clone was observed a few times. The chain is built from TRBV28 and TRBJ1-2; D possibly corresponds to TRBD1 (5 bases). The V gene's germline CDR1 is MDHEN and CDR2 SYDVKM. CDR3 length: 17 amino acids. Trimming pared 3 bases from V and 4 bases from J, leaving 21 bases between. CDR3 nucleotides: TGTGCCAGCAGTTTGGGCTCCGGGGGTCGTCGAGGCTATGGCTACACCTTC. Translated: CASSLGSGGRRGYGYTF.

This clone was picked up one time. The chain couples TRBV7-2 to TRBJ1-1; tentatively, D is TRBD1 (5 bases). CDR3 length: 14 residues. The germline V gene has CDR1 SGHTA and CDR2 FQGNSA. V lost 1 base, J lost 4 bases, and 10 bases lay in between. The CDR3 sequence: CASSLGLGATEAFF. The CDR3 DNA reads TGTGCCAGCAGCTTAGGACTTGGGGCCACTGAAGCTTTCTTT.

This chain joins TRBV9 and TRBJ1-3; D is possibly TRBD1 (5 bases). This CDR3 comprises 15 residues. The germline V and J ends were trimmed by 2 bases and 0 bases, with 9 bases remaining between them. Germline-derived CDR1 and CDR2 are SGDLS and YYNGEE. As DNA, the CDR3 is TGTGCCAGCAGCGTCACAGGTTACTCTGGAAACACCATATATTTT. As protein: CASSVTGYSGNTIYF.

The CDR3 sequence is CASSRNRGTGELFF. The CDR3 DNA sequence: TGCGCCAGCTCGAGGAACCGGGGGACCGGGGAGCTGTTTTTT. The rearrangement links TRBV5-1 to TRBJ2-2, with D perhaps TRBD2 (6 bases). The CDR3 runs to 14 residues. Germline V gene lookup returns CDR1 SGHRS and CDR2 YFSETQ. V dropped 7 bases and J dropped 5 bases, with 15 bases sitting between them.

The CDR3 nucleotides read TGTGCCAGCAGCCCCCGCTTTTCCTCCCCCGCCGGGGGTCCAGAGACCCAGTACTTC. Translated: CASSPRFSSPAGGPETQYF. V usage is TRBV7-3 and J usage is TRBJ2-5, with D perhaps TRBD2 (6 bases). In germline, CDR1 is SGHTA, CDR2 FQGTGA. Trimming removed 5 bases at V and 4 bases at J, with 29 bases between. The CDR3 has 19 amino acids.